These T cell receptor beta chains were read from a single sample in a study of T-cell reconstitution after alpha-beta-depleted transplantation in children. MiXCR was run by TCRdb on the PCR reads, yielding one entry per CDR3 protein. The data hold hundreds of thousands of distinct CDR3 sequences, with approximately 9.5% observed a single time. Material: PBMCs from the stem cell graft donor, obtained from the stem cell graft. All receptors come from a human donor who donated a stem cell graft to a child with acute lymphoblastic leukemia. Each CDR3 is given with its conserved first and last residue. Size tells how often a clone was seen (once, few, many) or the class of an expanded clone, and some rows leave it out.

clone_size	v_call	cdr3_aa
many	TRBV5-1	CASSFRGAPMNTEAFF
few	TRBV19	CASTTTGSLSDQPQHF
many	TRBV10-3	CAITQGLSQPQHF
NA	TRBV3-1	CASSQGLPGGGQNIQYF
NA	TRBV12-3/TRBV12-4	CASSSEGQGTDTQYF
many	TRBV9	CASSGQMGQGNTEAFF
few	TRBV27	CATSGRVPTDTQYF
once	TRBV21-1	CASSNGTASPYEQYF
few	TRBV20-1	CGPGQRTYGYTF
many	TRBV27	CASSYKSQNTYNEQFF
many	TRBV10-1	CASKESGDGHTEAFF
many	TRBV12-3/TRBV12-4	CASSLRVMNTEAFF
many	TRBV27	CASSYQRGGPGGELFF
many	TRBV12-3/TRBV12-4	CASSFRTGGSSGNTIYF
few	TRBV7-9	CASSPRWYEQYF
many	TRBV27	CASRPGTADGQYF
NA	TRBV20-1	CSARIPGAVDAEAFF
many	TRBV6-5	CASSWAGGRELGGYTF
few	TRBV7-2	CASRSDRGRTEAFF
few	TRBV18	CASSPLDQPQHF
NA	TRBV11-2	CASSFSAPYEQYF
NA	TRBV12-3/TRBV12-4	CGGNTGLNTIYF
many	TRBV27	CASSSPPGKNEKLFF
many	TRBV4-1	CASSSDRGHYQPQHF
NA	TRBV10-3	CAIARRSGNLNYGYTF
few	TRBV5-5	CASSEEQDNTEAFF
few	TRBV6-2/TRBV6-3	CASSYSGQRPYEQYF
many	TRBV3-1	CASSGTSMVETQYF
NA	TRBV29-1	CSVDMSGNYGYTF
many	TRBV4-2	CASSQELGAEAFF
many	TRBV5-4	CASSRQLAGVTDTQYF
many	TRBV6-5	CASSYSSSRGPYEQFF
few	TRBV7-8	CASSPGVAGNTQYF
NA	TRBV3-1	CASRQGGEQYF
NA	TRBV12-3/TRBV12-4	CASSVVGPYEQYF
many	TRBV10-3	CAIRNPQGTDTQYF
NA	TRBV5-4	CASSPRDGEYGYTF
few	TRBV10-3	CAIKDTGELFF
NA	TRBV27	CASRDLKRGIGTDTQYF
many	TRBV20-1	CSARDQGLGTDTQYF
NA	TRBV18	CASSPVGGRDTQYF
few	TRBV20-1	CSATGPDGNEKLFF
many	TRBV10-3	CATKGPGRDEKLFF
few	TRBV7-9	CASSQVGGTEAFF
few	TRBV7-2	CASSLDWGQINSPLHF
many	TRBV12-3/TRBV12-4	CASSPGNSGGRHSYEQYF
NA	TRBV29-1	CSVGETQNYGYTF
many	TRBV5-1	CASSYAENYGYTF